The 5 T cell receptor beta chains below were found in one sample sequenced in a study of T cells after posttransplantation cyclophosphamide. Treatment was busulfan-fludarabine conditioning, a marrow graft, and cyclophosphamide on days +3 and +4. Clones were read by immunoSEQ multiplex PCR, and TCRdb kept only the in-frame ones, dropping some. The table lists about 42,000 clones, about nine tenths of them singletons. The sample consisted of PBMCs, taken 60 to 65 days after allogeneic stem cell transplant with posttransplant cyclophosphamide. The source is a male patient aged 60 to 75 who received an allogeneic stem cell transplant from a related donor and was CMV-positive. Part of the T cell pool may stem from the graft donor.

V and J are TRBV6-5 and TRBJ1-5; D remains unclear. Trimming shortened V by 6 bases and J by 1 base, and 7 bases separated the two germline ends. The CDR3 has 13 residues. Germline CDR1 reads MNHEY; CDR2 reads SVGAGI. The CDR3 DNA reads as TGTGCCAGCAGCATCGGGAGCAATCAGCCCCAGCATTTT. Translating it yields CASSIGSNQPQHF.

This clone was detected once. This CDR3 is CASSGWTGSSTDTQYF. The CDR3 DNA is TGTGCCAGCAGTGGCTGGACAGGATCTAGCACAGATACGCAGTATTTT. The chain links TRBV6-6 to TRBJ2-3, with 7 positions matching TRBD1. The CDR3 loop spans 16 amino acids. With V trimmed by 5 bases and J by 0 bases, 8 bases remained unmatched. Looked up from germline, CDR1 is MNHNY and CDR2 is SVGAGI (reference sequence).

V is TRBV9 and J is TRBJ1-1, with TRBD1 matching 7 bases. The germline V gene has CDR1 SGDLS and CDR2 YYNGEE. This CDR3 comprises 15 residues. Germline trimming cut 4 bases from V and 4 bases from J; bases unmatched to any gene: 10. The CDR3 region has the DNA TGTGCCAGCAGCACCTCGGCCGGGACAGTCACTGAAGCTTTCTTT. The encoded protein is CASSTSAGTVTEAFF.

This clone appeared a few times. The chain has TRBV6-5 and TRBJ2-5, with 10 bases aligning to TRBD1. The CDR3 extends over 15 amino acids. V trimming: 2 bases; J trimming: 5 bases; junction bases outside the gene matches: 5. Germline values: CDR1 MNHEY, CDR2 SVGAGI. CDR3 coding DNA: TGTGCCAGCAGTTACGCCGGGACAGGGGTGGAGACCCAGTACTTC. Encoded protein: CASSYAGTGVETQYF.

The V and J genes are TRBV5-6 and TRBJ1-1, with D tentatively TRBD1 (6 bases). Trimming took off 3 bases at V and 0 bases at J, with 12 bases between the two ends. This CDR3 has 15 amino acids. Germline loops: CDR1 SGHDT, CDR2 YYEEEE. The CDR3 sequence is CASSYGGTLNTEAFF. The CDR3 region has the DNA TGTGCCAGCAGCTATGGTGGGACACTGAACACTGAAGCTTTCTTT.